A selection of T cell receptor beta chains follows, all from one sample in a study of radiotherapy plus CTLA-4 blockade in lung cancer. The protocol was immunoSEQ multiplex PCR, while the TCRdb copy is restricted to in-frame clones and leaves out a portion. The profile shows tens of thousands of clones, roughly 80% of them singletons. The sample was peripheral blood, taken from a patient treated with radiotherapy plus ipilimumab. The receptor set was obtained from a human donor with non-small cell lung cancer who had a complete response to radiotherapy plus ipilimumab. CDR3s include the opening cysteine and the closing phenylalanine or tryptophan. A D gene is named only where the DNA matches it firmly. A row's size may be missing; if present it is once, few, many or a size class.

V gene	D gene	J gene	clone size	CDR3 protein	CDR3 DNA
TRBV9	TRBD1	TRBJ1-4	NA	CASSGQGSNEKLFF	TGTGCCAGCAGCGGACAGGGTTCTAATGAAAAACTGTTTTTT
TRBV7-9	NA	TRBJ2-4	NA	CASSLAEGKNIQYF	TGTGCCAGCAGCTTAGCTGAGGGCAAAAACATTCAGTACTTC
TRBV2	TRBD2	TRBJ2-5	NA	CASRWGSGGHQETQYF	TGTGCCAGCAGATGGGGCAGCGGGGGCCACCAAGAGACCCAGTACTTC
TRBV10-3	TRBD2	TRBJ2-1	NA	CAAAGTSRGEQFF	TGTGCCGCTGCCGGGACTAGCCGCGGCGAGCAGTTCTTC
TRBV28	TRBD2	TRBJ2-1	NA	CASSPTSATYNEQFF	TGTGCCAGCAGTCCGACTAGCGCTACCTACAATGAGCAGTTCTTC
TRBV18	TRBD1	TRBJ1-5	NA	CASSPGQGNQPQHF	TGTGCCAGCTCACCAGGACAGGGGAACCAGCCCCAGCATTTT
TRBV4-3	NA	TRBJ2-7	NA	CASSWRANSYEQYF	TGCGCCAGCAGCTGGCGGGCCAATTCCTACGAGCAGTACTTC
TRBV6-6	NA	TRBJ1-5	NA	CASSYSPGTFDQPQHF	TGTGCCAGCAGTTACTCTCCCGGGACTTTCGATCAGCCCCAGCATTTT
TRBV4-3	NA	TRBJ2-7	NA	CASSQGRQVSYEQYF	TGCGCCAGCAGCCAAGGAAGACAGGTGAGCTACGAGCAGTACTTC
TRBV11-3	TRBD1	TRBJ2-7	NA	CASSPGSGQGDYEQYF	TGTGCCAGCAGCCCAGGGAGCGGACAGGGGGACTACGAGCAGTACTTC
TRBV4-1	TRBD1	TRBJ2-2	few	CASSIRTGLVSELFF	TGCGCCAGCAGCATACGGACAGGGTTGGTTTCGGAGCTGTTTTTT
TRBV7-9	NA	TRBJ1-2	few	CASSPPRTVGYTF	TGTGCCAGCAGCCCCCCTAGGACAGTTGGCTACACCTTC
TRBV7-2	TRBD1	TRBJ2-2	NA	CASSLGQGRVGELFF	TGTGCCAGCAGCTTAGGACAGGGTCGGGTCGGGGAGCTGTTTTTT
TRBV7-2	NA	TRBJ1-3	once	CASSLTEAGNTIYF	TGTGCCAGCAGTCTGACAGAAGCTGGAAACACCATATATTTT
TRBV15	TRBD1	TRBJ1-2	NA	CATSGTRTGAYGYTF	TGTGCCACCAGCGGAACCCGGACAGGGGCCTATGGCTACACCTTC
TRBV18	NA	TRBJ2-1	few	CASSPNGSPQNEQFF	TGTGCCAGCTCACCGAACGGGAGTCCCCAAAACGAGCAGTTCTTC
TRBV6-5	NA	TRBJ1-1	NA	CASSYTGHTEAFF	TGTGCCAGCAGTTATACAGGTCACACTGAAGCTTTCTTT
TRBV27	TRBD1	TRBJ2-1	NA	CASSVNRDRVNEQFF	TGTGCCAGCAGTGTCAACCGGGACAGGGTGAATGAGCAGTTCTTC
TRBV6-1	NA	TRBJ2-6	NA	CASSEWAGANVLTF	TGTGCCAGCAGTGAATGGGCCGGGGCCAACGTCCTGACTTTC
TRBV7-8	NA	TRBJ1-4	NA	CASSHRDRVATNEKLFF	TGTGCCAGCAGCCATAGAGACAGAGTTGCAACTAATGAAAAACTGTTTTTT
TRBV7-9	TRBD1	TRBJ2-7	NA	CASSPPGQGFYEQYF	TGTGCCAGCAGCCCACCGGGACAGGGTTTCTACGAGCAGTACTTC
TRBV5-4	NA	TRBJ2-1	few	CASSLVSHNEQFF	TGTGCCAGCAGCTTGGTATCCCACAATGAGCAGTTCTTC
TRBV7-9	TRBD2	TRBJ2-5	NA	CASSFGTSPGVETQYF	TGTGCCAGCAGCTTCGGGACTAGCCCCGGAGTTGAGACCCAGTACTTC
TRBV7-9	NA	TRBJ1-1	NA	CASSDGGYTEAFF	TGTGCCAGCAGCGATGGGGGCTACACTGAAGCTTTCTTT
TRBV29-1	NA	TRBJ1-2	NA	CSVVQVETNYGYTF	TGCAGCGTGGTCCAAGTAGAAACTAACTATGGCTACACCTTC
TRBV5-1	TRBD2	TRBJ2-1	few	CASSLVGGGWYNEQFF	TGCGCCAGCAGCTTGGTTGGGGGGGGGTGGTACAATGAGCAGTTCTTC
TRBV10-3	TRBD2	TRBJ2-1	NA	CATGGTNNEQFF	TGTGCCACCGGGGGGACCAACAATGAGCAGTTCTTC
TRBV19	TRBD1	TRBJ1-5	NA	CASRGPGQGQPQHF	TGTGCCAGTAGGGGACCGGGACAGGGTCAGCCCCAGCATTTT
TRBV27	NA	TRBJ2-6	NA	CASSFYVWGQGANVLTF	TGTGCCAGCAGTTTTTATGTATGGGGGCAGGGGGCCAACGTCCTGACTTTC
TRBV6-1	TRBD1	TRBJ1-6	once	CASSADPGQYNSPLHF	TGTGCCAGCAGTGCGGACCCGGGACAGTATAATTCCCCCCTCCACTTT
TRBV29-1	NA	TRBJ1-3	few	CSVTVGWIQGIRNTIYF	TGCAGCGTTACTGTGGGGTGGATTCAGGGAATACGGAACACCATATATTTT
TRBV6-1	TRBD1	TRBJ2-7	NA	CATMTGESSYEQYF	TGTGCCACCATGACAGGGGAAAGCTCCTACGAGCAGTACTTC
TRBV25-1	TRBD1	TRBJ2-1	once	CASSDFRQGDNTEQFF	TGTGCCAGCAGTGACTTCCGACAGGGGGATAACACAGAGCAGTTCTTC
TRBV5-1	NA	TRBJ2-1	NA	CASSLPGLTYNEQFF	TGCGCCAGCAGCTTGCCGGGGTTGACCTACAATGAGCAGTTCTTC
TRBV9	TRBD2	TRBJ2-1	few	CASSPNRGEPNEQFF	TGTGCCAGCAGCCCAAACCGGGGGGAGCCCAATGAGCAGTTCTTC
TRBV4-1	TRBD1	TRBJ1-2	once	CASSQGQGTGYGYTF	TGCGCCAGCAGCCAAGGACAGGGGACGGGCTATGGCTACACCTTC
TRBV7-2	NA	TRBJ2-1	NA	CASTRRNRDNEQFF	TGTGCCAGCACTCGAAGGAACAGGGACAATGAGCAGTTCTTC
TRBV11-3	NA	TRBJ2-1	NA	CASCLRSGEQFF	TGTGCCAGCTGCTTAAGGTCGGGAGAGCAGTTCTTC
TRBV6-5	TRBD1	TRBJ1-3	NA	CASSPDRAAGNTIYF	TGTGCCAGCAGTCCCGACAGGGCAGCTGGAAACACCATATATTTT
TRBV19	TRBD2	TRBJ2-1	NA	CASSTGLAGGINEQFF	TGTGCCAGTAGTACGGGACTAGCGGGGGGGATCAATGAGCAGTTCTTC
TRBV5-1	NA	TRBJ2-1	NA	CASSLDQALYNEQFF	TGCGCCAGCAGCTTGGATCAGGCCCTCTACAATGAGCAGTTCTTC
TRBV5-6	NA	TRBJ1-1	NA	CASSYTPGGAEAFF	TGTGCCAGCAGCTATACCCCCGGGGGGGCTGAAGCTTTCTTT
TRBV19	NA	TRBJ2-1	NA	CASSIQAQNNEQFF	TGTGCCAGTAGTATTCAAGCCCAAAACAATGAGCAGTTCTTC
TRBV29-1	NA	TRBJ1-1	few	CSVDGAAEAFF	TGCAGCGTTGATGGGGCGGCTGAAGCTTTCTTT
TRBV9	TRBD1	TRBJ1-6	NA	CASSASPGQNSPLHF	TGTGCCAGCAGCGCCTCGCCGGGACAGAATTCACCCCTCCACTTT
TRBV4-1	TRBD1	TRBJ1-1	NA	CASSRGTGITEAFF	TGCGCCAGCAGCCGTGGGACAGGGATCACTGAAGCTTTCTTT
TRBV5-1	NA	TRBJ1-2	NA	CASSLDSSSGGTF	TGCGCCAGCAGCTTGGACAGTTCGTCAGGTGGCACCTTC
TRBV23-1	NA	TRBJ2-1	NA	CASSRSSGLNHEQFF	TGCGCCAGCAGTCGATCTTCCGGACTAAACCATGAGCAGTTCTTC
TRBV18	NA	TRBJ2-6	NA	CASSPLTGSGANVLTF	TGTGCCAGCTCACCACTTACGGGCTCTGGGGCCAACGTCCTGACTTTC
TRBV11-3	NA	TRBJ2-5	NA	CASSLEGEGTQYF	TGTGCCAGCAGCTTAGAAGGAGAGGGGACCCAGTACTTC
TRBV19	NA	TRBJ2-1	NA	CASSIRGSSSYNEQFF	TGTGCCAGTAGTATTAGGGGGAGCAGCTCCTACAATGAGCAGTTCTTC
TRBV30	NA	TRBJ1-5	NA	CAWSRAGNQPQHF	TGTGCCTGGAGTAGGGCAGGGAATCAGCCCCAGCATTTT
TRBV2	NA	TRBJ2-7	NA	CASSEAYEQYF	TGTGCCAGCAGTGAAGCGTATGAGCAGTACTTC
TRBV2	NA	TRBJ1-2	NA	CASSEMGGFYGYTF	TGTGCCAGCAGTGAAATGGGGGGGTTCTATGGCTACACCTTC
TRBV19	TRBD1	TRBJ1-2	NA	CASSGQGARGYTF	TGTGCCAGTTCGGGACAGGGGGCTAGAGGCTACACCTTC
TRBV5-1	TRBD2	TRBJ2-1	NA	CASSSLAGGNEQFF	TGCGCCAGCAGCTCTTTAGCGGGAGGCAATGAGCAGTTCTTC
TRBV29-1	NA	TRBJ1-1	NA	CSVDGGIGTEAFF	TGCAGCGTTGACGGGGGGATTGGCACTGAAGCTTTCTTT
TRBV30	NA	TRBJ1-1	NA	CAWSVLLNTEAFF	TGTGCCTGGAGTGTACTTTTGAACACTGAAGCTTTCTTT
TRBV5-1	TRBD2	TRBJ2-5	NA	CASSLGLAGGETQYF	TGCGCCAGCAGCCTGGGACTAGCGGGAGGGGAGACCCAGTACTTC
TRBV28	NA	TRBJ1-1	NA	CASSLRQGETEAFF	TGTGCCAGCAGTTTAAGGCAGGGTGAGACTGAAGCTTTCTTT